The clone carrying this TCR beta chain turned up a few times. Antigen: not known. The sample holds other DNA sequences that translate to the same CDR3. The data derive from a study of shared clonotypes between healthy human individuals. Turning to the study itself: Per donor, three plates held CD4 naive cells, three held CD4 memory, two held CD8 naive and one held CD8 memory. Study results and limitations: Clonotype sharing among the donors was expected to vary with sequencing depth. Larger richness was generally estimated for naive than memory subsets.

The DNA input per sorted-subset replicate PCR was about 0.2 ug, corresponding to 25,000 to 30,000 T cell genomes. Libraries were prepared by immunoSEQ multiplex PCR; TCRdb keeps only in-frame clonotypes and omits some of them. The sample lists roughly 1.4 million clones, roughly 98.5% seen once, with around 0.38% in the top ten. The V end was cut by 3 bases, the J end by 0 bases, with 4 bases between. Germline CDR1 KGHSH, CDR2 LQKENI. CDR3 size: 13 residues. The chain is built from TRBV18 and TRBJ2-3; D is undetermined. The sequenced sample consisted of naive CD4+ T cells sorted from blood. The subset was: CD45RA+ positively selected. The origin of this receptor is a man under 40 in good health. CDR3 sequence reads: CASSPASTDTQYF. CDR3 in DNA: TGTGCCAGCTCACCCGCCAGCACAGATACGCAGTATTTT.